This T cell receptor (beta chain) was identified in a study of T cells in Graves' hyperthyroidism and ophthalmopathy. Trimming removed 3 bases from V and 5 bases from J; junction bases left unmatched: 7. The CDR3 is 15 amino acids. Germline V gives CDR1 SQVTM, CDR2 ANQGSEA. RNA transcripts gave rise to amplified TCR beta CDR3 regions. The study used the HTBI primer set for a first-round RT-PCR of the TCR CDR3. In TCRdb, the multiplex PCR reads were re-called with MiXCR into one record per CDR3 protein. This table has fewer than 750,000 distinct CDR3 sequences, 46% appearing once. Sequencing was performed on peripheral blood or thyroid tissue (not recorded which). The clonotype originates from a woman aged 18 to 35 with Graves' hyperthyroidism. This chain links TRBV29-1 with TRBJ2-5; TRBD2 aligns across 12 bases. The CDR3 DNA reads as TGCAGCGTTGACCTAGGACTAGCGGGATTGGAGACCCAGTACTTC. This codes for CSVDLGLAGLETQYF.